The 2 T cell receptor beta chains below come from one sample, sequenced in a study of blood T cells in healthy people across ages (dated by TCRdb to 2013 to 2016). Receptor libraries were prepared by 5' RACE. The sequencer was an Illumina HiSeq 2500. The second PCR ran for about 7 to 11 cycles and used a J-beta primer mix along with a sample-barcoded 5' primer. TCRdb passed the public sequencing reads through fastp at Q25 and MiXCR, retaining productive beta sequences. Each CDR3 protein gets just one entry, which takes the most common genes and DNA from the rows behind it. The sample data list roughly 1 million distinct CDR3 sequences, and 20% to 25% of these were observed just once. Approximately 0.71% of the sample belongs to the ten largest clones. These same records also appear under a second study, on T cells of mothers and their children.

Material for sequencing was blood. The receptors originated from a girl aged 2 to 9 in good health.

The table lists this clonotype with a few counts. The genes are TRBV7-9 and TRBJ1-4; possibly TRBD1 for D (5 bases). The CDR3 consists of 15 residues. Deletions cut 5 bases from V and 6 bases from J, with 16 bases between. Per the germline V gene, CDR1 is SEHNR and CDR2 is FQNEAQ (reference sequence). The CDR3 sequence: CASSSSGPRDEKLFF. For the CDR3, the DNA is TGTGCCAGCAGCAGTTCGGGACCAAGAGATGAAAAACTGTTTTTT.

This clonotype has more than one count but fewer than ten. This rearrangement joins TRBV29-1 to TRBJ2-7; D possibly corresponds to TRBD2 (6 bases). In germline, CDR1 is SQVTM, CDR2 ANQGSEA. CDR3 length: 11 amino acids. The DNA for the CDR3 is TGCAGTGTGCCGGGAGCATACGAGCAGTACTTC. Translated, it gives CSVPGAYEQYF.